This T cell receptor (beta chain) was sequenced for a study of blood T cell repertoires in COVID-19. V lost 4 bases, J lost 1 base, and 4 bases stayed unmatched. The CDR3 is 16 amino acids. Germline-derived CDR1 and CDR2 are SGHRS and YFSETQ. TCRdb's copy holds only in-frame clones and misses some; the assay was immunoSEQ multiplex PCR. The sample records over 200,000 clones, approximately 90% being singletons. This sequence originates from a man aged 25-45 years who had recovered from COVID-19. The genes are TRBV5-1 and TRBJ2-5, with 13 positions matching TRBD2. The sequencing sample was made of peripheral blood. CDR3 sequence reads: CASSMRLAGGQETQYF. The CDR3 DNA is TGCGCCAGCAGCATGAGACTAGCGGGGGGCCAAGAGACCCAGTACTTC.